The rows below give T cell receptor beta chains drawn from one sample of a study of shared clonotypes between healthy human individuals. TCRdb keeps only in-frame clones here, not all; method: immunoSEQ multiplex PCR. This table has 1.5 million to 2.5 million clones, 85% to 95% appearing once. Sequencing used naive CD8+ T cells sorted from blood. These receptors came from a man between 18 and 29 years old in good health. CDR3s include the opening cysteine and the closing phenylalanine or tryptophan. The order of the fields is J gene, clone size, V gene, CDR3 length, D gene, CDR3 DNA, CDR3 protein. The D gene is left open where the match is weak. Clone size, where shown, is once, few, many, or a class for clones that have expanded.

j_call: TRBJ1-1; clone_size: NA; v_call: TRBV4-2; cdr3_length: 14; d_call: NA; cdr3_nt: TGTGCCAGCAGCGAAAGCGGGGGGGGAACTGAAGCTTTCTTT; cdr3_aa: CASSESGGGTEAFF
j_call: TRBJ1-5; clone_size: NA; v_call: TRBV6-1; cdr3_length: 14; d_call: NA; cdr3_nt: TGTGCCAGCAGTGTGTCTGGGGGCAATCAGCCCCAGCATTTT; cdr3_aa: CASSVSGGNQPQHF
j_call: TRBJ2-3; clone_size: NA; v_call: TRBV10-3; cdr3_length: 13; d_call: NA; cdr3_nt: TGTGCCACCCGGGTGAGGGACGCAGATACGCAGTATTTT; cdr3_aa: CATRVRDADTQYF
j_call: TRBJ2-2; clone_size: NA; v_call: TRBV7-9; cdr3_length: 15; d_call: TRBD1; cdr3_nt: TGTGCCAGCAGCCTGACAGGGGACAACACCGGGGAGCTGTTTTTT; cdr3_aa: CASSLTGDNTGELFF
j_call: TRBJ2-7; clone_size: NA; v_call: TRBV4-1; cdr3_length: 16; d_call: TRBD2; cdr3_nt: TGCGCCAGCAGCCCGGGACTAGCGGGATTACCGGGAGAGCAGTACTTC; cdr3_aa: CASSPGLAGLPGEQYF
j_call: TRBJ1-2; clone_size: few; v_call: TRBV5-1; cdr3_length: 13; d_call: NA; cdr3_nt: TGCGCCAGCAGCTTGGGGCCCGAAGATGGCTACACCTTC; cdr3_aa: CASSLGPEDGYTF
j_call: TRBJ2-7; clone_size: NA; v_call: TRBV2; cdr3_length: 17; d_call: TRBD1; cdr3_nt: TGTGCCAGCAGTGTTAATAGGGACAGATTTCCCTCCTACGAGCAGTACTTC; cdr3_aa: CASSVNRDRFPSYEQYF
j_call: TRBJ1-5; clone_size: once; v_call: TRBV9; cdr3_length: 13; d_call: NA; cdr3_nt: TGTGCCAGCAGCGTAGAAGAGGATCAGCCCCAGCATTTT; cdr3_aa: CASSVEEDQPQHF
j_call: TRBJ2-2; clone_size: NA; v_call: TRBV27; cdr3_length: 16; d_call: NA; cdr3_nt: TGTGCCAGCAGTTTTGCCTTGAGTCTCAACACCGGGGAGCTGTTTTTT; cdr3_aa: CASSFALSLNTGELFF
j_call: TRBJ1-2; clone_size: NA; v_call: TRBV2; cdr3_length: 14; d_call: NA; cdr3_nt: TGTGCCAGCAGTGGGCAGGTCTCCGCCTATGGCTACACCTTC; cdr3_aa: CASSGQVSAYGYTF
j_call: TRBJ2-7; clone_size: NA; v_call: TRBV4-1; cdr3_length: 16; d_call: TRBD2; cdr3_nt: TGCGCCAGCAGCCAGAGGACTAGCGGGAGCTCCTACGAGCAGTACTTC; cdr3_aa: CASSQRTSGSSYEQYF
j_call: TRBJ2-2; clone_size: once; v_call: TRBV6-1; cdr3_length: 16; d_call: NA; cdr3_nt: TGTGCCAGCAGTGAAGCGATGGGGCGAGACACCGGGGAGCTGTTTTTT; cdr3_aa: CASSEAMGRDTGELFF
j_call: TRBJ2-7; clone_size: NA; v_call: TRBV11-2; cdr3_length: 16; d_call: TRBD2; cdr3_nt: TGTGCCAGCAGCACCATCGGGACTAGCGGCTCCTACGAGCAGTACTTC; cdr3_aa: CASSTIGTSGSYEQYF
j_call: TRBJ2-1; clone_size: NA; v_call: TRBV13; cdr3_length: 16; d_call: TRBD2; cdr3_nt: TGTGCCAGCAGCAAACTAGCGGGAGGCCCCTACAATGAGCAGTTCTTC; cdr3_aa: CASSKLAGGPYNEQFF
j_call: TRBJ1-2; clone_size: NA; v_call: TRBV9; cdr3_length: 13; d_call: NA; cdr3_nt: TGTGCCAGCACCCAGGGAGGGATGGGCGGCTACACCTTC; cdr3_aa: CASTQGGMGGYTF
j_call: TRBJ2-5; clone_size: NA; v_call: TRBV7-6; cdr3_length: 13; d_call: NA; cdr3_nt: TGTGCCAGCAGCGCTTCTATAGTAGAGACCCAGTACTTC; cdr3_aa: CASSASIVETQYF
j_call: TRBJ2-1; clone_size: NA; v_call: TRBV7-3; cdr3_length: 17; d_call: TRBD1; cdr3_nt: TGTGCCAGCAGCCAAGGGACAGGGGGTTCCTCCTACAATGAGCAGTTCTTC; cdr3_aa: CASSQGTGGSSYNEQFF
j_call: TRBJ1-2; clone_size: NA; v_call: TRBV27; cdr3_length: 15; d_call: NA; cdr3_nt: TGTGCCAGCAGTTTATCGCTGGGCAGCCCCTATGGCTACACCTTC; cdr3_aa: CASSLSLGSPYGYTF
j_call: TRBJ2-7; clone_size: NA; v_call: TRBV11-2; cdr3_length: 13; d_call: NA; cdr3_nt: TGTGCCAGCAGCTTAGTGGGTGACTACGAGCAGTACTTC; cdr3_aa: CASSLVGDYEQYF
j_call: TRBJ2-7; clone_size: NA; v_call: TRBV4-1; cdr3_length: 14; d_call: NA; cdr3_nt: TGCGCCAGCAGCCAACGGAAGGGGGCCTACGAGCAGTACTTC; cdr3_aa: CASSQRKGAYEQYF
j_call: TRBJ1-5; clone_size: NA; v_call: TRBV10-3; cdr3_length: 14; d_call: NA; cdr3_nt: TGTGCCATCAGTGAGTCGCAGGGCAATCAGCCCCAGCATTTT; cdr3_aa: CAISESQGNQPQHF
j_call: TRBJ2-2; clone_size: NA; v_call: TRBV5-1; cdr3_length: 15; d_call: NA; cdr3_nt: TGCGCCAGCAGCTTAGCGGTCACGAACACCGGGGAGCTGTTTTTT; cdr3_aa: CASSLAVTNTGELFF
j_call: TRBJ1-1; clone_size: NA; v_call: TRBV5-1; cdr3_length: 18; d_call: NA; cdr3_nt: TGCGCCAGCAGCTTTCCGAAGGGGGAAGGGGGAATGAACACTGAAGCTTTCTTT; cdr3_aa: CASSFPKGEGGMNTEAFF
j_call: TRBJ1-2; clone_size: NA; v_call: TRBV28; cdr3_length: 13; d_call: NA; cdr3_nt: TGTGCCAGCAGTTTTGCTCCTAACTATGGCTACACCTTC; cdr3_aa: CASSFAPNYGYTF
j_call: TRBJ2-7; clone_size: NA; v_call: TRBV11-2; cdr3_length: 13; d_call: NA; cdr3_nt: TGTGCCAGCAGCTTAGATACTTCCTACGAGCAGTACTTC; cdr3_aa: CASSLDTSYEQYF
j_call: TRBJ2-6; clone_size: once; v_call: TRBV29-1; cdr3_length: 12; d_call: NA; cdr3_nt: TGCAGCGCTCAGTTCGGGGCCAACGTCCTGACTTTC; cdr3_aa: CSAQFGANVLTF
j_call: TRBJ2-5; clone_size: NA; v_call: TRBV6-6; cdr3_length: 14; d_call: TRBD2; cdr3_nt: TGTGCCAGCTCACGGACTAGCGACCAAGAGACCCAGTACTTC; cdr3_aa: CASSRTSDQETQYF
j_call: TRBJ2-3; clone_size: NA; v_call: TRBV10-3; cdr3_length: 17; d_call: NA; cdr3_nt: TGTGCCATCAGTGAGTTGGTCGGGGCGCTACTTAGGGATACGCAGTATTTT; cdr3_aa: CAISELVGALLRDTQYF
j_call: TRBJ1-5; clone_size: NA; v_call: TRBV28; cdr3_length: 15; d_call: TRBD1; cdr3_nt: TGTGCCAGCAGTCGGGACAGGGAAGGGAATCAGCCCCAGCATTTT; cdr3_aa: CASSRDREGNQPQHF
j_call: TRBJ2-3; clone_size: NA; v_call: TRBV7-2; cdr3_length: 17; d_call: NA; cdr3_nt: TGTGCCAGCAGCTTAGACGACTCTCCCGGCCCCACAGATACGCAGTATTTT; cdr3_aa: CASSLDDSPGPTDTQYF
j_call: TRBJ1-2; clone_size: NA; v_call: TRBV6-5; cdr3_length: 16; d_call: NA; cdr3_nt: TGTGCCAGCAGTTACTCGATTATAGGGGCGGACTATGGCTACACCTTC; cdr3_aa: CASSYSIIGADYGYTF
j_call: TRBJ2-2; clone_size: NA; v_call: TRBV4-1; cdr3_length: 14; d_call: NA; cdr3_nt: TGCGCCAGCAGCCAAGAGACCGGGGGCCGGGAGCTGTTTTTT; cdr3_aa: CASSQETGGRELFF
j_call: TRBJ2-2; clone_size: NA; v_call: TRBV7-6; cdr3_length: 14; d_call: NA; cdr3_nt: TGTGCCAGCAGCTTAGGCAGGGGCACCGGGGAGCTGTTTTTT; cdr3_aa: CASSLGRGTGELFF
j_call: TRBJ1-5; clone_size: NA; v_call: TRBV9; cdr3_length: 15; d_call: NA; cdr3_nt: TGTGCCAGCAGCCCCCGACCAGGAAACAATCAGCCCCAGCATTTT; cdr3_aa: CASSPRPGNNQPQHF
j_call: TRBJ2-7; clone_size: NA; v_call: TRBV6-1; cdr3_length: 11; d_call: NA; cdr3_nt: TGTGCCAGCATATATTTATACGAGCAGTACTTC; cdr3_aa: CASIYLYEQYF
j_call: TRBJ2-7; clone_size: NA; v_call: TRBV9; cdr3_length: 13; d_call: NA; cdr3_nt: TGTGCCAGCAGCGTAGGAGGACAGTACGAGCAGTACTTC; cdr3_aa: CASSVGGQYEQYF
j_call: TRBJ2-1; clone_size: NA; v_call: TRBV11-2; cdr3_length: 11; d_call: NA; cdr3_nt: TGTGCCAGCAGCTTGGGTGGTGAGCAGTTCTTC; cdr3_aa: CASSLGGEQFF
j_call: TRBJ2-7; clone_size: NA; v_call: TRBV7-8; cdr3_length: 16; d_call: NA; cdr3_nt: TGTGCCAGCAGCTTACCACAGGGAATGGGCTCCTACGAGCAGTACTTC; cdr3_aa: CASSLPQGMGSYEQYF
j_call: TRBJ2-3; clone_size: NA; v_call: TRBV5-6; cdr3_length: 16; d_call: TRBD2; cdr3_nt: TGTGCCAGCAGCTTGGGAATTAGCGGGAGCACAGATACGCAGTATTTT; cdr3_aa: CASSLGISGSTDTQYF
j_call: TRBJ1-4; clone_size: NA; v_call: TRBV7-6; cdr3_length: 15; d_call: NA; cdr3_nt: TGTGCCAGCAGCTTATCCCCAGGGGCTAATGAAAAACTGTTTTTT; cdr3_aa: CASSLSPGANEKLFF
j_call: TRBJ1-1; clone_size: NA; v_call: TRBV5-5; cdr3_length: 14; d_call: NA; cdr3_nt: TGTGCCAGCAGCTTGCTAGTAGGGGACACTGAAGCTTTCTTT; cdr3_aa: CASSLLVGDTEAFF
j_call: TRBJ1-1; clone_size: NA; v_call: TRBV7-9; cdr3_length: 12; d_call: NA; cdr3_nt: TGTGCCAGCAGCCCAGATGGAACTGAAGCTTTCTTT; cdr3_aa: CASSPDGTEAFF
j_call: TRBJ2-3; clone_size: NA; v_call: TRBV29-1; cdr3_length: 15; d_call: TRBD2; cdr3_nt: TGCAGCGTTGACGGGCGGGGGGCCACCACAGATACGCAGTATTTT; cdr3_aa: CSVDGRGATTDTQYF
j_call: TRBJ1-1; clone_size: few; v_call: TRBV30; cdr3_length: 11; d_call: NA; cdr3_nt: TGTGCCTGGAGGCTGAACACTGAAGCTTTCTTT; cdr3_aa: CAWRLNTEAFF